This TCR beta chain was profiled in a study of regulatory T cells in long-lasting Graves disease. Study-level points and caveats: A reduction in accuracy may have resulted from the small sample size. It was peripheral blood alone, not thyroid tissue, that was studied.

At least ten counts were recorded for this clonotype. Antigen: not known. Documented time point: newly diagnosed GD, antithyroid drugs for less than 3 months. Construction of the TCR library relied on RNA isolated from PBMCs. To make TCR beta libraries, researchers used iRepertoire HTBI primers and Arm-PCR of CDR3 regions. MiXCR, applied by TCRdb to the multiplex PCR reads, yields one record per CDR3 protein. The table lists 550,000 or so distinct CDR3 sequences, approximately 12% of them singletons, with around 9.3% in the top ten. These data were also filed under a second study, of T cells in Graves' hyperthyroidism and ophthalmopathy.

The receptor comes from a woman in her thirties with Graves disease. The input for sequencing was peripheral blood mononuclear cells (PBMCs), taken at new diagnosis, from a patient treated with antithyroid drugs.

The CDR3: CASSLQGSTDTQYF. DNA for the CDR3: TGTGCCAGCAGTTTACAGGGGAGCACAGATACGCAGTATTTT. This chain uses TRBV2 with TRBJ2-3; 7 nucleotides match TRBD1. Germline V gives CDR1 SNHLY, CDR2 FYNNEI. The CDR3 has 14 residues. V shed 5 bases, J shed 0 bases, and the junction held 2 bases outside the gene matches.